The entry below describes one TCR beta chain. This clone was recorded once. Its target antigen remains unknown. Base qualities were left out, and no much larger clone turns up one base away. These data come from a study of vaccination effects on CD4 cells after COVID-19 (dated by TCRdb to between 2021 and 2022). With regard to the full study: Each participant got two doses of an mRNA SARS-CoV-2 vaccine, either BNT162b2 or mRNA-1273. The study compared SARS-CoV-2 spike-specific CD4+ TCR repertoires before and after mRNA vaccination in COVID-19 convalescent patients and infection-naive vaccine recipients. The full study included 10 to 11 COVID-19 convalescent patients and a handful of SARS-CoV-2-naive healthy vaccine recipients. Cultures from other donors in the study were sequenced with the Oncomine TCR Beta short-read assay on an Illumina iSeq 100. Overall results and qualifications from the work: At late post-vaccination timepoints, both infection-induced and vaccine-induced clones showed marked clonal contraction, consistent with waning T cell responses. The study was limited by a small number of convalescent patients, and early post-infection timepoints were lacking. Among healthy vaccine recipients, nearly all vaccine-induced clones were SARS-CoV-2 mono-reactive, and just 1 of 255 was cross-reactive with common cold coronaviruses.

The library relied on the immunoSEQ multiplex PCR assay. TCR beta CDR3 sequencing was performed on DNA from the cultured, isolated CD4+ T cells. In the source study's methods: Non-productive TCR sequences were discarded, and reads were trimmed to the CDR3 region, with only CDR3s of 7 or more amino acids retained. The MANAFEST web app was used to pick out antigen-specific clonotypes by comparing their expansion in peptide wells with that in reference cultures. Positive clones required FDR<0.05 expansion versus reference and all other wells, odds ratio above 5, and frequency above 0.1% in two replicate wells. Cross-reactive clonotypes were defined as significantly expanded in SARS-CoV-2 spike wells and in at least one common cold coronavirus spike condition. Levenshtein distance calculated with the stringdist R package was used to assess CDR3 similarity, and unrooted trees were constructed with ape in R 3.6.1. This immuneACCESS table, as held by TCRdb, lists in-frame sequences with V and J called but not all clones. Of the missing ones, under half trace to an unresolved V gene in checked studies; the others have no known cause. The V and J calls and the clone size are those of that table, but D and trimming were determined from the DNA. The sample table holds tens of thousands of clones, of which 73% were seen once. Around 25% of the sample goes to the ten largest clones.

The V and J ends are trimmed by 6 bases and 1 base, leaving 10 bases between them. Spanning cysteine to phenylalanine, the CDR3 consists of 13 amino acids. Here the CDR3 DNA is all that survives: 39 bases in frame from base 1. CDR1 and CDR2 are read off the germline V gene as SGDLS and YYNGEE. To identify antigen-specific CD4+ T cell clonotypes by their expansion, the ViraFEST assay first stimulated PBMC with viral peptide pools and then applied TCR sequencing. After roughly 11 days of culture, CD4+ T cells were isolated with the EasySep CD4+ T cell isolation kit. Negative nucleocapsid antibody results before and after vaccination confirmed that the healthy vaccine recipients had no prior SARS-CoV-2 infection. Each well held two million PBMC cultured in IMDM containing around 5% human AB serum, 9.5 to 10 IU/ml IL-2 and gentamicin, along with approximately 10 ug/ml peptides. Half of the culture medium was replaced with fresh IL-2-containing medium on days 3 and 7. Unless noted otherwise, every peptide stimulation condition was grown in triplicate wells. PBMC were separated from whole blood using Ficoll-Paque Plus gradient centrifugation and were then either cryopreserved at -140C or used fresh. The overlapping peptide pools covered the spike proteins of SARS-CoV-2 as well as those of the common cold coronaviruses HCoV-NL63, HCoV-OC43 and HCoV-229E. Genomic DNA was extracted from cultured CD4+ T cells with the QIAamp micro DNA kit.

Recombination linked TRBV9 to TRBJ1-1; the best D guess is TRBD1, with 6 bases matching. This material consisted of CD4+ T cells from PBMCs cultured with HCoV-OC43 spike peptides, taken before COVID-19 vaccination. In light of the paper, this sample's cell subset or site label describes: HCoV-OC43 spike overlapping peptide pool stimulation. The receptor comes from a human donor who received a COVID-19 vaccine. CDR3 protein: CASTQGTNTEAFF. Here is the DNA: TGTGCCAGCACCCAGGGGACGAACACTGAAGCTTTCTTT.